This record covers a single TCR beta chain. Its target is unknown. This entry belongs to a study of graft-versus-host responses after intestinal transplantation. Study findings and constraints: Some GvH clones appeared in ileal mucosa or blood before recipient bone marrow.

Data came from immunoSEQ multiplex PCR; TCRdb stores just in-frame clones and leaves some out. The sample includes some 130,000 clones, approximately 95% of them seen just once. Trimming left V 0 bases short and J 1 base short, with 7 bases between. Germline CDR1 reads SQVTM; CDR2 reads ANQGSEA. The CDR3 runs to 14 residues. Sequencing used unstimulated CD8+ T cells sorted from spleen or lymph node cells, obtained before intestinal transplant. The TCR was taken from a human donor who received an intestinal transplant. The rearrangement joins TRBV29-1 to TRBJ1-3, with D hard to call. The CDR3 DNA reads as TGCAGCGTTGAAGACAGGCCTTCTGGAAACACCATATATTTT. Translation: CSVEDRPSGNTIYF. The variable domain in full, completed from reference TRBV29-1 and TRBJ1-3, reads SAVISQKPSRDICQRGTSLTIQCQVDSQVTMMFWYRQQPGQSLTLIATANQGSEATYESGFVIDKFPISRPNLTFSTLTVSNMSPEDSSIYLCSVEDRPSGNTIYFGEGSWLTVV.